This T cell receptor beta chain is drawn from a study of Ad26.COV2.S vaccination and SARS-CoV-2 variants. Across the whole study: Vaccine-arm donor from the placebo-controlled COV1001 Ad26.COV2.S trial.

Sequencing was performed with immunoSEQ multiplex PCR; in TCRdb, only in-frame clones are kept and a portion is missing. The sample records 300,000 to 400,000 clones, just under 85% being singletons. About this clone: What it binds is not known.

General study results and limits: The study found similar non-spike TCR breadth in vaccine and placebo recipients.

The V and J ends lost 5 bases and 1 base respectively, with 14 bases between them. Per the germline V gene, CDR1 is SGHAT and CDR2 is FQNNGV. This CDR3 has 16 amino acids. The treatment: 19 received Ad26.COV2.S at low or high dose, single or two shots; 5 received placebo; per-sample allocation not given. Following the first vaccine or placebo injection, samples were taken on day 63. Spike of the Wuhan-strain SARS-CoV-2 was expressed by an Ad26 vector, which formed the vaccine. The rearrangement uses TRBV11-2 and TRBJ2-2; a possible D gene is TRBD1 (6 bases). The sequencing here drew on peripheral blood, taken in a trial of Ad26.COV2.S vaccine versus placebo. The sequence was obtained from a person between 18 and 65 years old who received the Ad26.COV2.S COVID-19 vaccine or a placebo. The CDR3 is CASSPTGTLNTGELFF. CDR3 sequence (DNA): TGTGCCAGCAGCCCCACCGGGACATTGAACACCGGGGAGCTGTTTTTT. Full variable domain (outside the CDR3, taken from reference TRBV11-2 and TRBJ2-2): EAGVAQSPRYKIIEKRQSVAFWCNPISGHATLYWYQQILGQGPKLLIQFQNNGVVDDSQLPKDRFSAERLKGVDSTLKIQPAKLEDSAVYLCASSPTGTLNTGELFFGEGSRLTVL.